The 9 T cell receptor beta chains presented below share a single source sample, sequenced in a study of beta chain features in type 1 diabetes. Expressed TCRB transcripts got sequenced, as all isolated RNA was reverse transcribed. TCRdb's copy holds only in-frame clones and misses some; the assay was immunoSEQ multiplex PCR. The sample includes about 470,000 clones, 30% of them seen just once. Sequenced material: naive CD4+ T cells from blood. The receptors stem from a man between 18 and 29 years old in good health.

This clone was recorded a few times. The rearrangement joins TRBV30 to TRBJ1-3; the D gene is possibly TRBD1 (5 bases). Germline V gene data show CDR1 as GTSNPN and CDR2 as SVGIG (reference sequence). The CDR3 covers 13 residues. Trimming removed 2 bases at V and 6 bases at J, with 11 bases between. The DNA of the CDR3 is TGTGCCTGGAGTCTCCAGGGATTAAACACCATATATTTT. Translated, it gives CAWSLQGLNTIYF.

CDR3 region: CASMPDYNEQFF. CDR3 nucleotides: TGTGCCAGCATGCCAGACTACAATGAGCAGTTCTTC. The chain links TRBV2 to TRBJ2-1; D remains unclear. V was pared by 7 bases and J by 3 bases, with 7 bases between. CDR1 is SNHLY and CDR2 is FYNNEI in the germline V gene. This CDR3 comprises 12 residues.

The V call is TRBV7-9, the J call TRBJ2-5; D gene unclear. CDR1 and CDR2 from the germline V gene are SEHNR and FQNEAQ (reference sequence). The germline V and J ends were trimmed by 3 bases and 2 bases, with 7 bases remaining between them. The CDR3 loop spans 13 amino acids. CDR3 in DNA: TGTGCCAGCAGCTTTGTCAGACAAGAGACCCAGTACTTC. Protein sequence: CASSFVRQETQYF. Together with reference TRBV7-9 and TRBJ2-5, the CDR3 gives the full variable domain: DTGVSQNPRHKITKRGQNVTFRCDPISEHNRLYWYRQTLGQGPEFLTYFQNEAQLEKSRLLSDRFSAERPKGSFSTLEIQRTEQGDSAMYLCASSFVRQETQYFGPGTRLLVL.

The rearrangement uses TRBV4-2 and TRBJ1-1; 8 nucleotides align to TRBD1. With 4 bases clipped from V and 5 bases from J, the junction kept 6 bases outside the gene matches. The CDR3 spans 14 residues. Germline assignment: CDR1 LGHNA and CDR2 YNFKEQ. CDR3 DNA sequence: TGTGCCAGCAGCCTAGGACAGGGCGGAACTGAAGCTTTCTTT. It specifies CASSLGQGGTEAFF.

The V call is TRBV27, the J call TRBJ2-7; weak D call: TRBD2 (6 bases). Germline V gene lookup returns CDR1 MNHEY and CDR2 SMNVEV (reference sequence). The CDR3 has 11 amino acids. Deletions cut 8 bases from V and 5 bases from J, with 10 bases between. This chain's CDR3 is CASRRRDEQYF. In DNA, the CDR3 is TGTGCCAGCCGGCGGAGGGACGAGCAGTACTTC.

This chain links TRBV7-9 with TRBJ2-7, with TRBD2 as a possible D gene (6 bases). Germline-derived CDR1 and CDR2 are SEHNR and FQNEAQ (reference sequence). Trimming removed 10 bases from V and 3 bases from J, with 13 bases in between. CDR3 size: 12 residues. CDR3: CATRDFGYEQYF. The DNA of the CDR3 is TGTGCCACCCGGGACTTCGGCTACGAGCAGTACTTC.

V usage is TRBV4-2 and J usage is TRBJ1-1; 9 bases agree with TRBD1. CDR3 size: 17 residues. Germline V gives CDR1 LGHNA, CDR2 YNFKEQ. V shed 3 bases and J 0 bases; nucleotides not matched to a gene: 8. CDR3 sequence reads: CASSHAGTGSMNTEAFF. CDR3 coding DNA: TGTGCCAGCAGCCACGCCGGGACAGGGAGCATGAACACTGAAGCTTTCTTT.

V is TRBV6-5 and J is TRBJ2-1; D might be TRBD2 (5 bases). The CDR3 has 12 residues. The germline CDR1 and CDR2 sequences are MNHEY and SVGAGI. V lost 7 bases and J lost 5, with 9 bases in between. CDR3 loop: CASIDYHNEQFF. CDR3 DNA: TGTGCCAGCATTGACTACCACAATGAGCAGTTCTTC.

The chain is built from TRBV11-2 and TRBJ2-1; D unclear. Germline V gene sequence: CDR1 SGHAT, CDR2 FQNNGV. CDR3 size: 14 residues. V was clipped by 5 bases and J by 8 bases, with 16 bases between them. CDR3 region: CASSPHGIGDEQFF. CDR3 in DNA: TGTGCCAGCAGCCCCCATGGTATTGGGGATGAGCAGTTCTTC.